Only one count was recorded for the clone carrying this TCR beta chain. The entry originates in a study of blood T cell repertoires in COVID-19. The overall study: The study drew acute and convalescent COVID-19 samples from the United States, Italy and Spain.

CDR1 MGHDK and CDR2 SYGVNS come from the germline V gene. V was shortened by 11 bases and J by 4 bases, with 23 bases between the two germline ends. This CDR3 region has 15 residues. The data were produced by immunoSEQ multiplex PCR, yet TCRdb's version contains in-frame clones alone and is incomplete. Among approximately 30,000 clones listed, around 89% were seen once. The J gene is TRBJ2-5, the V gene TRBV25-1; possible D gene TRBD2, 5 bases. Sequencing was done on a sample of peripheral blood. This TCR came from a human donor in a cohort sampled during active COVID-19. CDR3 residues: CASRDVLGTGETQYF. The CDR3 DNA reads TGTGCCTCCCGGGATGTACTAGGTACGGGAGAGACCCAGTACTTC.